The clone carrying this T cell receptor (beta chain) was recorded at least ten times. Its antigen is undetermined. The germline V and J ends were trimmed by 2 bases and 2 bases, with 10 bases remaining between them. The CDR3 is made up of 14 amino acids. Germline CDR1 SGHRS, CDR2 YFSETQ. This entry comes from a study of identical twins. Each donor (without exception) was a healthy Caucasian. Template switching introduced a universal primer site, and the cDNA bore unique molecular identifiers. TCRdb used MiXCR to reprocess the 5' RACE reads, holding one entry per CDR3 protein. The sample has nearly 900,000 distinct CDR3 sequences, around 12% seen once. General study results and limits: Cord blood beta clonotypes that were abundant carried fewer insertions, and memory repertoires showed no such trend.

This same sample was also part of a study on yellow fever vaccine responses in identical twins.

Material for sequencing was PBMCs. The J gene is TRBJ1-2, the V gene TRBV5-1; D remains ambiguous. This clonotype originated in a woman aged 18-35 years in good health. CDR3 sequence: CASSLGLDNYGYTF. The CDR3 region has the DNA TGCGCCAGCAGCTTAGGGTTAGACAACTATGGCTACACCTTC.